Below, one T cell receptor beta chain is given with its context. Its antigen is not identified. The junction does not match germline at one end; this may be a read error. The sample belongs to a study of T-cell memory formation after mild COVID-19. Across the study: Clustering of TCRs was largely donor specific.

The germline gives CDR1 SGHTA, CDR2 FQGTGA. CDR3 size: 15 residues. General study points: Cross-reactive memory appears to have joined, as suggested by some responding clones showing up in pre-infection memory. CD4/CD8 balance characterized clones contracting day 15 to 85, and CD4+ skew characterized later expanders.

With constant-segment primers, 5'RACE yielded cDNA libraries of TCR alpha and TCR beta that carried sample barcodes and UMIs. TCRdb used MiXCR to reprocess the 5' RACE reads, holding one entry per CDR3 protein. The table records some 300,000 distinct CDR3 sequences, around 20% of them present only once. This clonotype originated in a young man who had mild COVID-19 (a few samples of this study predate the infection). Cell type and time point are not known. The sequenced material came from PBMCs or a T cell subset sorted from them (not recorded which). The chain employs TRBV7-3 and TRBJ1-6; 8 bases align to TRBD1. CDR3 in DNA: TGTGCCAGCAGCCCGACCGGGACAGGAAATTCACCCATCCACTTT. Translated: CASSPTGTGNSPIHF. The full variable domain, with the rest looked up from reference TRBV7-3 and TRBJ1-6, is GAGVSQTPSNKVTEKGKYVELRCDPISGHTALYWYRQSLGQGPEFLIYFQGTGAADDSGLPNDRFFAVRPEGSVSTLKIQRTERGDSAVYLCASSPTGTGNSPIHFGNGTRLTVT.